The clone carrying this T cell receptor beta chain was picked up many times. No antigen is known for it. The data belong to a study of shared clonotypes between healthy human individuals. Broader study findings: Generally, estimated richness proved larger in naive subsets than it did in memory subsets. Between four donors, naive CD4 clonotypes were shared at a level of around 4.8%. Clonotypes not shared had lower generation probabilities than those common to all four donors.

This CDR3 comprises 13 residues. V was cut by 6 bases and J by 2 bases, with 10 bases left in between. CDR1 SNHLY and CDR2 FYNNEI come from the germline V gene. Sequenced by immunoSEQ multiplex PCR; TCRdb stores in-frame clones only, minus some. The sample consists of about 110,000 clones, 68% of them appearing once. V usage is TRBV2 and J usage is TRBJ1-2; D is ambiguous. Sequenced: memory CD8+ T cells sorted from blood. The subset is: CD45RO+ cells pooled with CCR7-negative TemRA cells. This TCR derives from a woman aged 25-40 years in good health. The CDR3 DNA reads as TGTGCCAGCAGGGATGTTTTCAACTATGGCTACACCTTC. As protein: CASRDVFNYGYTF.